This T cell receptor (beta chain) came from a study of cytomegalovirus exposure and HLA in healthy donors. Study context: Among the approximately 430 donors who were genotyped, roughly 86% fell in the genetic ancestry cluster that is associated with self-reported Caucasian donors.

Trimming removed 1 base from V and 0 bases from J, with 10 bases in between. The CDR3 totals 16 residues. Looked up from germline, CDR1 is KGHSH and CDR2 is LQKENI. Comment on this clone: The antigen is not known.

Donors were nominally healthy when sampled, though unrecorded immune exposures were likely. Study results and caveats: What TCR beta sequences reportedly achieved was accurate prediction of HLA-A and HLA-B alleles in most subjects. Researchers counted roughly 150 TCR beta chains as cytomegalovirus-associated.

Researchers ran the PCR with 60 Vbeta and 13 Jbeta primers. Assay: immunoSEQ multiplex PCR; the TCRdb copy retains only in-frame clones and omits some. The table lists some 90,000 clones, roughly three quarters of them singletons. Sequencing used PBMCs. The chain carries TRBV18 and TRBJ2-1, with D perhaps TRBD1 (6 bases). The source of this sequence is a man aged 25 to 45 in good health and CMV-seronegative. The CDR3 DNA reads TGTGCCAGCTCACCACAGGACAGTAGCTCCTACAATGAGCAGTTCTTC. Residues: CASSPQDSSSYNEQFF. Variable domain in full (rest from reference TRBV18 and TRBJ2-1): NAGVMQNPRHLVRRRGQEARLRCSPMKGHSHVYWYRQLPEEGLKFMVYLQKENIIDESGMPKERFSAEFPKEGPSILRIQQVVRGDSAAYFCASSPQDSSSYNEQFFGPGTRLTVL.